This paragraph reports one T cell receptor (beta chain). The data were obtained in a study of blood T cell repertoires in COVID-19. The wider study: COVID-19 samples from acute and convalescent phases originated in the United States, Italy and Spain. Sources were T cells, B-cell-depleted T cells, or PBMCs; the material itself was cDNA or gDNA.

V shed 7 bases and J shed 1 base, with 11 bases lying between them. The CDR3 is 14 residues long. The V gene's germline CDR1 is MNHEY and CDR2 SVGAGI. How the authors handled the data: How many nucleated cells were present was estimated from reference gene primer amplification. Repertoires were generated with immunoSEQ multiplex PCR, while TCRdb's copy carries only in-frame clones and drops some. Clone size and the V and J calls come from that table; the DNA yielded D and trimming. The data contain approximately 350,000 clones, more than 75% of them singletons. The V and J genes are TRBV6-5 and TRBJ2-1; no clear D. The specimen sequenced was peripheral blood. The clonotype was recovered from a woman between 18 and 29 years old who had recovered from COVID-19. As DNA, the CDR3 is TGTGCCAGCAATCCCCGAGCATCCTACAATGAGCAGTTCTTC. It yields the protein CASNPRASYNEQFF.